These 24 T cell receptor beta chains originate from one sample sequenced in a study of T cells after yellow fever vaccination. One entry per CDR3 protein, called by TCRdb with MiXCR from the 5' RACE reads. Of 150,000 to 200,000 distinct CDR3 sequences listed, about a tenth are singletons. This specimen consisted of CD8+ T cells sorted from PBMCs, obtained 45 days after the yellow fever booster vaccination. Receptors originate from a man aged 18 to 29 who received the YFV17D yellow fever vaccine.

The V call is TRBV20-1, the J call TRBJ2-5, with D possibly TRBD2 on 6 matching bases. This CDR3 region has 13 residues. V was trimmed by 3 bases and J by 4 bases, leaving 12 bases between them. From germline, CDR1 is DFQATT and CDR2 SNEGSKA (reference sequence). The CDR3 loop is CSARGGLSETQYF. DNA of the CDR3: TGCAGTGCTAGGGGGGGACTTTCAGAGACCCAGTACTTC.

This clonotype has only a few counts. V usage is TRBV5-1 and J usage is TRBJ2-3, with D maybe TRBD1 (6 bases). Trimming removed 0 bases at V and 1 base at J, with 12 bases between. The CDR3 is 16 residues long. Germline assignment: CDR1 SGHRS and CDR2 YFSETQ. The CDR3 loop is CASSLVGARGTDTQYF. As DNA, the CDR3 is TGCGCCAGCAGCTTGGTGGGGGCGCGGGGCACAGATACGCAGTATTTT.

This clonotype has just a few counts. The V and J genes are TRBV20-1 and TRBJ2-3; 10 bases fit TRBD2. The ends lost 0 bases at V and 2 bases at J; junction bases unmatched: 11. Germline V gives CDR1 DFQATT, CDR2 SNEGSKA (reference sequence). The CDR3 extends over 18 amino acids. CDR3 nucleotide sequence: TGCAGTGCTAGAGATAGGATATCTAGCGGGGGTTACACAGATACGCAGTATTTT. This encodes CSARDRISSGGYTDTQYF.

This chain links TRBV6-2 or TRBV6-3 with TRBJ1-5; no reliable D call. From germline, CDR1 is MNHEY and CDR2 SVGEGT. This CDR3 has 16 residues. V was clipped by 2 bases and J by 4 bases, with 15 bases between them. CDR3 sequence reads: CASSYRALELNQPQHF. The CDR3 nucleotides read TGTGCCAGCAGTTACCGGGCACTCGAGCTAAATCAGCCCCAGCATTTT.

The table lists this clonotype with a few counts. The chain recombines TRBV6-2 or TRBV6-3 with TRBJ2-1, with D tentatively TRBD1 (5 bases). The CDR3 runs to 15 residues. V lost 4 bases and J lost 5, with 15 bases in between. Germline CDR1 and CDR2: MNHEY and SVGEGT. The CDR3 reads CASSLVRTTDNEQFF. In nucleotides, the CDR3 is TGTGCCAGCAGTTTGGTTCGGACAACCGACAATGAGCAGTTCTTC.

This clonotype has more than one count but fewer than ten. The chain uses TRBV13 and TRBJ2-2, with D tentatively TRBD1 or TRBD2 (5 bases each). Trimming removed 4 bases from V and 7 bases from J, with 10 bases in between. This CDR3 has 13 residues. The germline gives CDR1 PRHDT, CDR2 FYEKMQ (reference sequence). The chain's CDR3 is CASSSLGVGELFF. CDR3 DNA sequence: TGTGCCAGCAGCTCGCTGGGGGTCGGGGAGCTGTTTTTT.

V is TRBV12-3 or TRBV12-4 and J is TRBJ2-7; 9 bases are a match to TRBD2. V shed 3 bases, J shed 2 bases, and the junction held 5 bases outside the gene matches. The CDR3 has 15 amino acids. The CDR3 sequence: CASSFGAGGTYEQYV. The DNA for the CDR3 is TGTGCCAGCAGTTTCGGAGCGGGGGGTACCTACGAGCAGTACGTC.

This chain uses TRBV10-3 with TRBJ2-7; the D call may be TRBD1 or TRBD2 (5 bases each). The CDR3 is 14 amino acids. Germline V CDR1 and CDR2: ENHRY, SYGVKD. V was pared by 1 base and J by 0 bases, with 7 bases between. The CDR3 is CAISELGDSYEQYF. Here the CDR3 DNA reads TGTGCCATCAGTGAGTTGGGGGACTCCTACGAGCAGTACTTC.

This clonotype was counted only a few times. The chain links TRBV12-3 or TRBV12-4 to TRBJ1-4; 8 nucleotides align to TRBD1. The junction had 3 bases not matched to a gene; V was cut back by 6 bases and J by 6 bases. The CDR3 covers 13 residues. The DNA of the CDR3 is TGTGCCAGCAGCCAGACAGGGGATGAAAAACTGTTTTTT. It codes for CASSQTGDEKLFF.

The V gene is TRBV6-2 or TRBV6-3, the J gene TRBJ2-7; D gene uncertain. CDR1 and CDR2 from the germline V gene are MNHEY and SVGEGT. Trimming removed 5 bases at V and 3 bases at J, with 14 bases between. This CDR3 contains 14 residues. The CDR3 DNA sequence: TGTGCCAGCAGTCCGGCAAAGGTGATCTACGAGCAGTACGTC. It codes for CASSPAKVIYEQYV.

The chain uses TRBV19 and TRBJ1-1, with 7 bases fitting TRBD1. The junction had 15 bases not matched to a gene; V was cut back by 5 bases and J by 6 bases. The CDR3 sequence is 16 residues long. Germline CDR1 and CDR2: LNHDA and SQIVND (reference sequence). The CDR3 DNA is TGTGCCAGTAGTCCAGAGGGGGTTAGAAGGGGGCCTGAAGCTTTCTTT. Its translation is CASSPEGVRRGPEAFF.

This clonotype was counted between two and nine times. The V gene is TRBV5-4, the J gene TRBJ1-1; D is unresolved. Germline V CDR1 and CDR2: SGHNT, YYREEE (reference sequence). Trimming left V 6 bases short and J 5 bases short, with 8 bases between. This CDR3 has 11 amino acids. The CDR3 protein is CASMRGTEAFF. The CDR3 DNA sequence: TGTGCCAGCATGCGGGGAACTGAAGCTTTCTTT. Full variable domain (missing parts from reference TRBV5-4 and TRBJ1-1): ETGVTQSPTHLIKTRGQQVTLRCSSQSGHNTVSWYQQALGQGPQFIFQYYREEENGRGNFPPRFSGLQFPNYSSELNVNALELDDSALYLCASMRGTEAFFGQGTRLTVV.

This clonotype was detected a few times. The J gene is TRBJ2-3, the V gene TRBV27; 10 nucleotides align to TRBD2. CDR3 length equals 16 residues. Germline V gene sequence: CDR1 MNHEY, CDR2 SMNVEV (reference sequence). J was trimmed by 6 bases and V by 6 bases; bases with no gene match: 12. Written as DNA, the CDR3 is TGTGCCAGCAGCTTCACTAGCGGGGTTCCGCTGGATACGCAGTATTTT. Protein: CASSFTSGVPLDTQYF.

At least ten counts were recorded for this clonotype. The chain combines TRBV4-1 with TRBJ2-5; either TRBD1 or TRBD2 may fit D (5 bases each). Deletions cut 0 bases from V and 4 bases from J, with 15 bases between. This CDR3 is 16 amino acids long. Per germline, CDR1 MGHRA and CDR2 YSYEKL. The CDR3 bases are TGCGCCAGCAGCCAAGACCAACCGGGACGGTCAGAGACCCAGTACTTC. Translated: CASSQDQPGRSETQYF.

The chain is built from TRBV12-3 or TRBV12-4 and TRBJ2-1; D gene unclear. The CDR3 sequence is 11 residues long. V gave up 2 bases and J gave up 10 bases, with 6 bases separating them. The CDR3 bases are TGTGCCAGCAGTTTATGGCGGGAGCAGTTCTTC. Its translation is CASSLWREQFF.

This clonotype showed up just once. The rearrangement uses TRBV4-3 and TRBJ1-2; a possible D gene is TRBD1 (6 bases). The V gene lost 1 base and the J gene lost 2 bases, with 11 bases spanning the gap. Germline CDR1 reads LGHNA; CDR2 reads YSLEER. There are 15 residues in the CDR3. The CDR3 reads CASSQGLDRNYGYTF. The DNA for the CDR3 is TGCGCCAGCAGCCAAGGACTGGACAGAAACTATGGCTACACCTTC.

This clonotype was counted a few times. The chain links TRBV20-1 to TRBJ2-1; 7 bases are a match to TRBD1. The CDR3 is 15 residues long. The junction had 9 bases not matched to a gene; V was cut back by 0 bases and J by 7 bases. Per the germline V gene, CDR1 is DFQATT and CDR2 is SNEGSKA (reference sequence). The CDR3 reads CSARDDRAVKNEQFF. The CDR3 coding sequence is TGCAGTGCTAGAGATGACAGGGCAGTTAAAAATGAGCAGTTCTTC.

This clonotype was picked up a small number of times. The CDR3: CASSPGPTPYNEQFF. DNA of the CDR3: TGTGCCAGCAGCCCGGGTCCGACCCCCTACAATGAGCAGTTCTTC. The gene calls are TRBV6-2 or TRBV6-3 and TRBJ2-1; no reliable D call. V lost 6 bases and J 2 bases, leaving 14 bases between the germline ends. CDR1 and CDR2 from the germline V gene are MNHEY and SVGEGT. The CDR3 is made up of 15 amino acids.

The chain uses TRBV20-1 and TRBJ2-1, with TRBD2 identical over 13 bases. Trimming took 0 bases from V and 1 from J; bases not matched to a gene: 9. This CDR3 is 19 amino acids long. Germline V gene sequence: CDR1 DFQATT, CDR2 SNEGSKA (reference sequence). As DNA, the CDR3 is TGCAGTGCTAGAGATCCTGGACTAGCGGGGGTAGCTTCCTACAATGAGCAGTTCTTC. As protein: CSARDPGLAGVASYNEQFF.

Ten or more counts support this clonotype. The V call is TRBV12-3 or TRBV12-4, the J call TRBJ2-1; 8 positions match TRBD1. The CDR3 runs to 14 residues. Trimming removed 7 bases from V and 8 bases from J; junction bases left unmatched: 10. DNA for the CDR3: TGTGCCAGCACCGACAGGGGATTCCACGATGAGCAGTTCTTC. This gives the protein CASTDRGFHDEQFF.

This clonotype was observed a few times. V usage is TRBV29-1 and J usage is TRBJ2-1; 8 bases are shared with TRBD2. The germline gives CDR1 SQVTM, CDR2 ANQGSEA. This CDR3 comprises 12 residues. V dropped 7 bases and J dropped 8; count of bases not matched to a gene: 7. The CDR3 is CSAAGGLDEQFF. CDR3 in DNA: TGCAGCGCTGCGGGGGGCCTCGATGAGCAGTTCTTC.

The chain combines TRBV12-3 or TRBV12-4 with TRBJ2-1, with TRBD1 as a possible D gene (7 bases). V was cut by 6 bases and J by 6 bases, with 21 bases left in between. This CDR3 is 16 amino acids long. The CDR3 loop reads CASRGLWQGGFNEQFF. CDR3 nucleotide sequence: TGTGCCAGCAGAGGCCTGTGGCAGGGGGGATTCAATGAGCAGTTCTTC.

This clonotype was seen a few times. The rearrangement links TRBV13 to TRBJ2-3; 8 bases fit TRBD1. The ends lost 3 bases at V and 4 bases at J; junction bases unmatched: 6. Germline CDR1 is PRHDT and CDR2 is FYEKMQ (reference sequence). The CDR3 extends over 15 amino acids. CDR3 sequence (DNA): TGTGCCAGCAGCTTGCCCTCGGACAGGGCAGATACGCAGTATTTT. Translating it yields CASSLPSDRADTQYF.

This clonotype was recorded a few times. V gene TRBV20-1 combines with J gene TRBJ2-1; 10 positions match TRBD2. CDR3 size: 18 residues. Germline loops: CDR1 DFQATT, CDR2 SNEGSKA (reference sequence). Trimming cost V 0 bases and J 0 bases; bases outside gene matches: 8. The CDR3: CSARDVSGGANSYNEQFF. Written as DNA, the CDR3 is TGCAGTGCTAGAGATGTGAGCGGGGGGGCCAACTCCTACAATGAGCAGTTCTTC.